Presented here are 24 T cell receptor beta chains from one specimen sequenced in a study of Ad26.COV2.S vaccination and SARS-CoV-2 variants. Method: immunoSEQ multiplex PCR; TCRdb's copy keeps in-frame clones and lacks some. The sample holds about 680,000 clones, more than 70% seen once. The sample's treatment: around 19 received Ad26.COV2.S at low or high dose, single or two shots; about 5 received placebo; per-sample allocation not given. Day 63 after the first injection of vaccine or placebo was the sampling time. The sequences come from peripheral blood, collected in a trial of Ad26.COV2.S vaccine versus placebo. These TCRs come from a person between 18 and 65 years old who received the Ad26.COV2.S COVID-19 vaccine or a placebo.

The chain is built from TRBV12-3 or TRBV12-4 and TRBJ2-7; a weak D match, TRBD2 (5 bases). Trimming removed 2 bases from V and 6 bases from J, with 8 bases in between. The CDR3 consists of 12 residues. The CDR3 DNA follows: TGTGCCAGCAGTTTACTAGCTCTCGAGCAGTACTTC. It is translated as CASSLLALEQYF.

The chain uses TRBV4-2 and TRBJ1-1, with no clear D. V dropped 0 bases and J dropped 4 bases, with 12 bases sitting between them. The germline CDR1 and CDR2 sequences are LGHNA and YNFKEQ. This CDR3 is 15 amino acids long. The CDR3 coding sequence is TGTGCCAGCAGCCAAGACCGGACCCTGATCACTGAAGCTTTCTTT. Its protein is CASSQDRTLITEAFF.

The chain has TRBV15 and TRBJ2-2; 7 bases agree with TRBD2. Looked up from germline, CDR1 is LNHNV and CDR2 is YYDKDF (reference sequence). The CDR3 length is 17 residues. V lost 4 bases and J lost 3; bases outside the gene matches: 11. The CDR3 reads CATSMHRGDWDTGELFF. DNA for the CDR3: TGTGCCACCAGCATGCACCGGGGGGATTGGGACACCGGGGAGCTGTTTTTT. Together with reference TRBV15 and TRBJ2-2, the CDR3 gives the full variable domain: DAMVIQNPRYQVTQFGKPVTLSCSQTLNHNVMYWYQQKSSQAPKLLFHYYDKDFNNEADTPDNFQSRRPNTSFCFLDIRSPGLGDTAMYLCATSMHRGDWDTGELFFGEGSRLTVL.

The chain has TRBV4-3 and TRBJ2-2; perhaps TRBD2 as D (5 bases). Looked up from germline, CDR1 is LGHNA and CDR2 is YSLEER. Trimming took 4 bases from V and 6 from J, leaving 9 bases between them. The CDR3 covers 13 residues. In nucleotides, the CDR3 is TGCGCCAGCAGCCCCCTCGGGGCCGGGGAGCTGTTTTTT. This encodes CASSPLGAGELFF.

The V and J genes are TRBV12-3 or TRBV12-4 and TRBJ1-2, with D uncertain. V shed 3 bases and J shed 2 bases, with 4 bases lying between them. CDR3 size: 12 residues. CDR3 in amino acids: CASSFDNYGYTF. CDR3 in DNA: TGTGCCAGCAGTTTCGACAACTATGGCTACACCTTC.

The chain employs TRBV18 and TRBJ2-7; TRBD1 matches at 7 bases. The V gene's germline CDR1 is KGHSH and CDR2 LQKENI. The V gene end was trimmed by 3 bases and the J gene end by 0 bases; junction bases not matched to a gene: 5. The CDR3 totals 15 residues. The CDR3: CASSPGQIPSYEQYF. The CDR3 DNA follows: TGTGCCAGCTCACCGGGACAGATTCCCTCCTACGAGCAGTACTTC.

The genes are TRBV6-6 and TRBJ1-5, with a weak D call TRBD1 (5 bases). Per germline, CDR1 MNHNY and CDR2 SVGAGI (reference sequence). Trimming left V 0 bases short and J 3 bases short, with 9 bases between. The CDR3 runs to 15 residues. The CDR3 protein is CASSYSGGTNQPQHF. The CDR3 DNA sequence: TGTGCCAGCAGTTACTCGGGGGGGACCAATCAGCCCCAGCATTTT.

The chain recombines TRBV29-1 with TRBJ2-2; D call uncertain. This CDR3 contains 11 residues. In germline, CDR1 is SQVTM, CDR2 ANQGSEA. Trimming shortened V by 4 bases and J by 9 bases, and 9 bases separated the two germline ends. The CDR3 DNA is TGCAGCGTTGCGCTGGGTTGGGAGCTGTTTTTT. Its protein product is CSVALGWELFF.

The gene calls are TRBV7-2 and TRBJ2-5, with D maybe TRBD2 (6 bases). The CDR3 contains 14 residues. Germline lookup yields CDR1 SGHTA and CDR2 FQGNSA. V was pared by 5 bases and J by 2 bases, with 12 bases between. The CDR3 loop is CASSGRLGQETQYF. The CDR3 DNA reads TGTGCCAGCAGCGGTCGACTAGGACAAGAGACCCAGTACTTC.

The DNA of the CDR3 is TGTGCCAGCAGCTTAGCCCCCGGGGGGACTCAGTACAATGAGCAGTTCTTC. This codes for CASSLAPGGTQYNEQFF. The rearrangement links TRBV7-2 to TRBJ2-1, with TRBD2 identical over 7 bases. The trim removed 0 bases at V and 4 bases at J, leaving 9 bases unmatched. The CDR3 spans 17 residues. CDR1 is SGHTA, CDR2 FQGNSA, per germline.

The chain has TRBV5-1 and TRBJ1-1; the match to TRBD1 covers 7 bases. Germline CDR1 SGHRS, CDR2 YFSETQ. V trimming: 0 bases; J trimming: 4 bases; junction bases outside the gene matches: 3. The length of the CDR3 is 14 residues. DNA for the CDR3: TGCGCCAGCAGCTTGGAGGGGGCCAGCACTGAAGCTTTCTTT. Amino acid sequence: CASSLEGASTEAFF.

CDR3 DNA sequence: TGTGCCAGTAGCAGGGAAAGTCAGCCCCAGCATTTT. Translation: CASSRESQPQHF. This chain links TRBV19 with TRBJ1-5; D possibly corresponds to TRBD1 (5 bases). Trimming pared 6 bases from V and 6 bases from J, leaving 9 bases between. The germline V gene encodes CDR1 LNHDA and CDR2 SQIVND (reference sequence). This CDR3 is 12 amino acids long.

CDR3 in amino acids: CASAPHRGTDTQYF. The DNA for the CDR3 is TGTGCCAGCGCCCCTCACCGTGGCACAGATACGCAGTATTTT. The rearrangement joins TRBV7-9 to TRBJ2-3; D unresolved. The germline gives CDR1 SEHNR, CDR2 FQNEAQ (reference sequence). V lost 8 bases to trimming and J lost 1 base, with 13 bases between them. The CDR3 length is 14 residues.

This clone was counted a few times. Here the CDR3 DNA reads TGTGCCAGTAGTCGGCCCGGGGTAGGATCCTACGAGCAGTACTTC. Its protein product is CASSRPGVGSYEQYF. The V and J genes are TRBV19 and TRBJ2-7; possibly TRBD2 for D (5 bases). Trimming left V 5 bases short and J 1 base short, with 15 bases between. There are 15 residues in the CDR3. Germline-derived CDR1 and CDR2 are LNHDA and SQIVND (reference sequence).

This clone appeared a single time. The V call is TRBV5-1, the J call TRBJ2-5; 11 bases fit TRBD2. Germline assignment: CDR1 SGHRS and CDR2 YFSETQ. The CDR3 has 14 residues. Trimming at V came to 5 bases and at J to 3 bases, leaving 3 bases not matched to a gene. CDR3 DNA sequence: TGCGCCAGCAGTAAGGGACTAGCGGAAGAGACCCAGTACTTC. This gives the protein CASSKGLAEETQYF.

The chain employs TRBV6-1 and TRBJ2-5, with 12 bases lining up with TRBD1. This CDR3 contains 15 residues. Germline CDR1 and CDR2: MNHNS and SASEGT. The V and J ends lost 3 bases and 5 bases, in that order; junction bases with no gene match: 4. CDR3 in amino acids: CASSDRDRGPETQYF. CDR3 nucleotides: TGTGCCAGCAGTGACCGGGACAGGGGGCCTGAGACCCAGTACTTC.

J is TRBJ2-7 and V is TRBV7-8, with D unclear. From germline, CDR1 is SGHVS and CDR2 FQNEAQ. V shed 4 bases and J shed 2 bases, with 9 bases lying between them. The CDR3 is made up of 13 amino acids. The CDR3 nucleotides are TGTGCCAGCAGCTATCGCAAGACCTACGAGCAGTACTTC. This codes for CASSYRKTYEQYF.

This clone was counted a single time. The J gene is TRBJ1-5, the V gene TRBV19; the D is unclear. The CDR3 has 14 amino acids. V gave up 8 bases and J gave up 3 bases, with 14 bases separating them. CDR1 is LNHDA and CDR2 is SQIVND in the germline V gene (reference sequence). Here the CDR3 reads CASGKLGYNQPQHF. CDR3 coding DNA: TGTGCCAGTGGAAAGTTGGGGTACAATCAGCCCCAGCATTTT.

The chain couples TRBV24-1 to TRBJ2-1; 15 bases line up with TRBD2. In germline, CDR1 is KGHDR, CDR2 SFDVKD. The CDR3 runs to 16 residues. Trimming removed 4 bases from V and 6 bases from J; junction bases left unmatched: 3. The CDR3 protein is CATSDWTSGRANEQFF. CDR3 DNA: TGTGCCACCAGTGACTGGACTAGCGGGAGGGCCAATGAGCAGTTCTTC.

This clone was seen a handful of times. The CDR3 nucleotides read TGTGCCAGCAGCCCTACGGGGGGGCACCAGCCCCAGCATTTT. It translates to CASSPTGGHQPQHF. This sequence joins TRBV27 and TRBJ1-5; the D gene is possibly TRBD1 (6 bases). The V end was cut by 6 bases, the J end by 7 bases, with 16 bases between. The CDR3 length is 14 residues. The germline V gene encodes CDR1 MNHEY and CDR2 SMNVEV (reference sequence).

About this clone itself: The sample has other DNA sequences that encode this CDR3 too. The rearrangement uses TRBV20-1 and TRBJ1-4; the D is unclear. Germline V CDR1 and CDR2: DFQATT, SNEGSKA (reference sequence). V lost 3 bases and J lost 5, with 4 bases in between. The CDR3 has 11 amino acids. Written as DNA, the CDR3 is TGCAGTGCTAGCTTGAATGAAAAACTGTTTTTT. Residues: CSASLNEKLFF.

V and J are TRBV15 and TRBJ1-2; D remains ambiguous. This CDR3 spans 12 amino acids. V shed 3 bases and J shed 3 bases, with 5 bases lying between them. Germline CDR1 is LNHNV and CDR2 is YYDKDF (reference sequence). The CDR3 DNA is TGTGCCACCAGCAGCGACGACTATGGCTACACCTTC. Its translation: CATSSDDYGYTF.

The chain couples TRBV11-2 to TRBJ1-6; TRBD1 might be the D (5 bases). Trimming took off 3 bases at V and 5 bases at J, with 8 bases between the two ends. The germline V gene encodes CDR1 SGHAT and CDR2 FQNNGV. This CDR3 contains 14 residues. For the CDR3, the DNA is TGTGCCAGCAGCTTCGGCAGGGATAATTCACCCCTCCACTTT. It codes for CASSFGRDNSPLHF.

This clone was counted a single time. The chain employs TRBV5-4 and TRBJ2-1, with D possibly being TRBD1 (7 bases). Germline CDR1 SGHNT, CDR2 YYREEE (reference sequence). Between the trimmed V and J ends, which lost 7 bases and 7 bases, there was a span of 27 bases. The CDR3 extends over 17 amino acids. CDR3 DNA: TGTGCCAGCGCCTCCGCTTCTAGCGTCATCAGGGGGAATGAGCAGTTCTTC. Its translation: CASASASSVIRGNEQFF.